This TCR beta chain appears in the sequencing data of a study of cytomegalovirus exposure and HLA in healthy donors. This clone was observed a few times. The germline V and J ends were trimmed by 5 bases and 0 bases, with 14 bases remaining between them. The CDR3 loop spans 16 amino acids. Germline V gene data show CDR1 as MDHEN and CDR2 as SYDVKM. In nominal health when sampled, donors likely had unrecorded immune exposures nonetheless. 60 Vbeta and 13 Jbeta primers were used in PCR. The repertoire was sequenced with immunoSEQ multiplex PCR; TCRdb's copy has only in-frame clones and lacks some. The table has roughly 100,000 clones, roughly 13% seen once.

The chain couples TRBV28 to TRBJ1-3, with D unresolved. This receptor was taken from a man aged 35 to 55 in good health and CMV-seropositive. Sequencing used PBMCs. CDR3 bases: TGTGCCAGCAGTCCGGGAGACCGAAACTCTGGAAACACCATATATTTT. The encoded protein is CASSPGDRNSGNTIYF.